This entry lists 11 T cell receptor beta chains sequenced from one sample in a study of T cells in Graves' hyperthyroidism and ophthalmopathy. Regions amplified from RNA transcripts were the TCR beta CDR3 regions. First-round RT-PCR targeting the TCR CDR3 was performed with the HTBI primer set. One entry per CDR3 protein, called by TCRdb with MiXCR from the multiplex PCR reads. Seen here are about 300,000 distinct CDR3 sequences, approximately 14% observed once, and the top ten hold 6.5% to 10%. The sequenced sample consisted of blood. Source of these receptors: a woman aged 35 to 49 with Graves' hyperthyroidism.

The V gene is TRBV19, the J gene TRBJ2-3; the D is unclear. V was clipped by 1 base and J by 4 bases, with 6 bases between them. The CDR3 consists of 13 residues. Germline V gene data show CDR1 as LNHDA and CDR2 as SQIVND (reference sequence). In nucleotides, the CDR3 is TGTGCCAGTAGTATAGTACCCCCAGATACGCAGTATTTT. This gives the protein CASSIVPPDTQYF.

There are many counts of this clonotype. This chain joins TRBV12-3 or TRBV12-4 and TRBJ2-7; 8 nucleotides agree with TRBD1. This CDR3 has 15 amino acids. V trimming: 5 bases; J trimming: 6 bases; junction bases outside the gene matches: 12. CDR3 sequence reads: CASSPGRQGTSEQYF. As DNA, the CDR3 is TGTGCCAGCAGTCCCGGACGACAGGGGACCTCCGAGCAGTACTTC.

Only one count was recorded for this clonotype. A much bigger clone sits one base away, suggesting this may be a read error. This chain joins TRBV3-1 and TRBJ2-3; perhaps TRBD1 as D (5 bases). The CDR3 sequence is 13 residues long. Germline CDR1 LGHDT, CDR2 YNNKEL (reference sequence). CDR3 in amino acids: CTSRPGSTDTQYF. CDR3 DNA: TGTACCAGCAGGCCAGGGAGCACAGATACGCAGTATTTT.

This clonotype was recorded many times. The rearrangement joins TRBV20-1 to TRBJ2-3, with no clear D. Germline V lookup: CDR1 DFQATT, CDR2 SNEGSKA (reference sequence). The CDR3 runs 12 residues. Trimming pared 6 bases from V and 4 bases from J, leaving 11 bases between. CDR3 amino acids: CSAASGADTQYF. In DNA form, the CDR3 reads TGCAGTGCCGCAAGTGGTGCAGATACGCAGTATTTT.

The V call is TRBV2, the J call TRBJ2-5; D might be TRBD2 (7 bases). This CDR3 comprises 15 residues. The germline CDR1 and CDR2 sequences are SNHLY and FYNNEI. V dropped 5 bases and J dropped 4 bases, with 17 bases sitting between them. CDR3 in DNA: TGTGCCAGCAGTCCGTGGGGGGGCTCGCGAGAGACCCAGTACTTC. This sequence encodes CASSPWGGSRETQYF.

The chain combines TRBV4-1 with TRBJ2-7; TRBD2 agrees at 7 bases. Losses at the gene ends were 4 bases for V and 5 bases for J; bases not matched to a gene: 2. The length of the CDR3 is 12 residues. Germline V gene sequence: CDR1 MGHRA, CDR2 YSYEKL. The CDR3 sequence: CASSLAGHEQYF. Here the CDR3 DNA reads TGCGCCAGCAGCCTAGCGGGCCACGAGCAGTACTTC.

At least ten counts were recorded for this clonotype. The chain has TRBV6-2 or TRBV6-3 and TRBJ1-2; TRBD1 aligns across 10 bases. The CDR3 extends over 13 amino acids. The germline V gene has CDR1 MNHEY and CDR2 SVGEGT. The junction had 4 bases not matched to a gene; V was cut back by 2 bases and J by 10 bases. The CDR3 is CASSYGTGADYTF. The CDR3 DNA follows: TGTGCCAGCAGTTACGGGACAGGGGCCGACTACACCTTC.

This clonotype was found many times. The chain employs TRBV24-1 and TRBJ2-5, with D hard to call. The CDR3 has 12 amino acids. The germline V gene has CDR1 KGHDR and CDR2 SFDVKD. The germline V and J ends were trimmed by 2 bases and 5 bases, with 5 bases remaining between them. Here the CDR3 DNA reads TGTGCCACCAGTGATTCGACTGAGACCCAGTACTTC. It specifies CATSDSTETQYF.

This clonotype occurred many times. This chain links TRBV24-1 with TRBJ2-3; D unclear. Trimming removed 3 bases at V and 0 bases at J, with 12 bases between. Germline V lookup: CDR1 KGHDR, CDR2 SFDVKD. The CDR3 runs 16 residues. CDR3 coding DNA: TGTGCCACCAGTGATCTACAGACACCTAGCACAGATACGCAGTATTTT. Translating it yields CATSDLQTPSTDTQYF.

This clonotype has ten or more counts. The CDR3 nucleotides are TGTGCCAGCATTACGACAGGACACGGAAACACCATATATTTT. Translating gives CASITTGHGNTIYF. The genes are TRBV6-1 and TRBJ1-3; perhaps TRBD1 as D (6 bases). Germline assignment: CDR1 MNHNS and CDR2 SASEGT. V shed 7 bases and J shed 4 bases, with 14 bases lying between them. The CDR3 is 14 amino acids.

This clonotype has ten or more counts. This CDR3 reads CASGSRGESWPQHF. CDR3 in DNA: TGTGCCAGCGGATCTAGGGGCGAGAGTTGGCCCCAGCATTTT. The V call is TRBV28, the J call TRBJ1-5; the D gene is possibly TRBD1 (5 bases). Trimming removed 8 bases at V and 9 bases at J, with 20 bases between. The CDR3 runs to 14 residues. In germline, CDR1 is MDHEN, CDR2 SYDVKM.